The 9 T cell receptor beta chains below come from one sample, sequenced in a study of blood T cells in healthy people across ages. The second PCR ran roughly 7 to 12 cycles with a sample-barcoded 5' primer and J-beta primers. TCRdb recomputed calls from the 5' RACE reads with MiXCR, one row per CDR3 protein. The table includes about 1.4 million distinct CDR3 sequences, approximately 59% detected once. Source material: blood. All receptors come from a man in his late teens or twenties in good health.

The chain uses TRBV21-1 and TRBJ1-2; the D call TRBD1 from the table was never checked on the DNA. TRBV21-1 is deemed a pseudogene. The CDR3 runs to 19 residues. The CDR3 DNA follows: TGTGCCAGCAGCAAAGCGCTTTGGGTTTTCGGACAGGACATCTATGGCTACACCTTC. Its translation: CASSKALWVFGQDIYGYTF.

Comment on this clonotype: Germline and junction disagree at one end, which may indicate a read error. The chain employs TRBV9 and TRBJ2-3, with TRBD2 identical over 7 bases. This CDR3 comprises 16 residues. Germline-derived CDR1 and CDR2 are SGDLS and YYNGEE. In DNA, the CDR3 is TGTGCCGGCAGCGGGGTGGCGGGGCGGAACACAGATACGCAGTATTTT. Its protein product is CAGSGVAGRNTDTQYF.

For this clonotype: Germline is not matched at one junction end, which may reflect a read error. The V gene is TRBV28, the J gene TRBJ2-1; D not certain. The closer fit of TRBJ2-7 to the DNA end suggests the J call may be wrong. The CDR3 is 13 amino acids. Germline values: CDR1 MDHEN, CDR2 SYDVKM. The CDR3 bases are TGTGCCAGCAGTTTCAGACAATCCTACAAGCAGTACTTC. It is translated as CASSFRQSYKQYF.

The V call is TRBV28, the J call TRBJ2-1, with 13 nucleotides matching TRBD2. V gave up 6 bases and J gave up 9 bases; unmatched junction bases: 8. Germline lookup yields CDR1 MDHEN and CDR2 SYDVKM. This CDR3 contains 15 residues. CDR3 bases: TGTGCCAGCAGCCTACTAGCGGGGGGGCCGGGTGAGCAGTTCTTC. Protein sequence: CASSLLAGGPGEQFF.

This clonotype was picked up a small number of times. V is TRBV4-3 and J is TRBJ2-3; D unclear. Between the trimmed V and J ends, which lost 0 bases and 4 bases, there was a span of 8 bases. Germline CDR1 reads LGHNA; CDR2 reads YSLEER. The CDR3 is made up of 14 amino acids. The CDR3 DNA reads as TGCGCCAGCAGCCAAGACCCCGTCTCAGATACGCAGTATTTT. It specifies CASSQDPVSDTQYF.

The V call is TRBV7-2, the J call TRBJ1-2, with TRBD1 matching 7 bases. The CDR3 sequence is 15 residues long. Germline trimming cut 4 bases from V and 5 bases from J; bases unmatched to any gene: 10. Germline lookup yields CDR1 SGHTA and CDR2 FQGNSA. CDR3 amino acids: CASSSPGQIPYGYTF. Here the CDR3 DNA reads TGTGCCAGCAGCTCACCGGGACAGATCCCATATGGCTACACCTTC.

This chain links TRBV29-1 with TRBJ1-2; TRBD1 is a possible D gene (5 bases). The CDR3 contains 13 residues. Trimming pared 4 bases from V and 3 bases from J, leaving 12 bases between. Germline lookup yields CDR1 SQVTM and CDR2 ANQGSEA. As DNA, the CDR3 is TGCAGCGTTGTGGAGTCGGGACACTATGGCTACACCTTC. It codes for CSVVESGHYGYTF.

The genes are TRBV6-2 or TRBV6-3 and TRBJ2-5, with TRBD2 identical over 7 bases. J gave up 5 bases and V 6 bases, and 6 bases lay outside the gene matches. The CDR3 length is 13 residues. The V gene's germline CDR1 is MNHEY and CDR2 SVGEGT. The CDR3 DNA follows: TGTGCCAGCAGCTCCTACGGGAGGGAGACCCAGTACTTC. It codes for CASSSYGRETQYF.

This clonotype showed up just a few times. The rearrangement joins TRBV29-1 to TRBJ1-2; TRBD1 agrees at 9 bases. CDR1 and CDR2 (germline): SQVTM, ANQGSEA. V lost 5 bases and J lost 2; bases outside the gene matches: 3. CDR3 length: 13 amino acids. The CDR3 DNA sequence: TGCAGCGTTCCCGGACAGGGGAACTATGGCTACACCTTC. Translation gives CSVPGQGNYGYTF.